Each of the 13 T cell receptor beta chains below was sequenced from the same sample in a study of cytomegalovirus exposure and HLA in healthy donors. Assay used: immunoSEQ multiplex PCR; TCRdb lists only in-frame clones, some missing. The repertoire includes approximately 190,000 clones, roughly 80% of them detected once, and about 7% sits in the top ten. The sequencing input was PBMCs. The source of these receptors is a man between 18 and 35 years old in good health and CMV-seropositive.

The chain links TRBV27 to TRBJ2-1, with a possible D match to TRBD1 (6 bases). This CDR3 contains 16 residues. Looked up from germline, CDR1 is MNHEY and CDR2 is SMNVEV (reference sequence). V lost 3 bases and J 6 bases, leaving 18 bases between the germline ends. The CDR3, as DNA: TGTGCCAGCAGTTTCTCCGGGACCCAAGGGGGCAATGAGCAGTTCTTC. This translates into CASSFSGTQGGNEQFF.

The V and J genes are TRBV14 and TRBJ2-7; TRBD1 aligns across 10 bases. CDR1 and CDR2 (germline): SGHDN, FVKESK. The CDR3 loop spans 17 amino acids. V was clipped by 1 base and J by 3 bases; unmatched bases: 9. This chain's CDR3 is CASSQVKDRGQIYEQYF. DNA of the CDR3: TGTGCCAGCAGCCAAGTGAAAGACAGGGGGCAAATCTACGAGCAGTACTTC.

CDR3 region: CASSVATGDTQYF. In DNA form, the CDR3 reads TGTGCCAGCAGCGTAGCAACCGGAGATACGCAGTATTTT. The V and J genes are TRBV9 and TRBJ2-3; D not certain. Germline V gene sequence: CDR1 SGDLS, CDR2 YYNGEE. Trimming removed 0 bases from V and 5 bases from J, with 7 bases in between. The CDR3 is 13 amino acids.

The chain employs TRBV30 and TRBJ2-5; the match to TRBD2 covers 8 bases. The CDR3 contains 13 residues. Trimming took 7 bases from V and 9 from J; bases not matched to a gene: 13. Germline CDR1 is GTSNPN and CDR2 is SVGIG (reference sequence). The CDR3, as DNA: TGTGCCTCCGGGACCAGCGGGGGCCGTGCCCAGTACTTC. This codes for CASGTSGGRAQYF.

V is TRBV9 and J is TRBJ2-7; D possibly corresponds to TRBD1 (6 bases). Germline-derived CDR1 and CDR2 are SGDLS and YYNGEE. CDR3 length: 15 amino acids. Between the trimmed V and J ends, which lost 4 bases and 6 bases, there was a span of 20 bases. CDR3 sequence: CASSLAERRGGEQYF. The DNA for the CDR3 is TGTGCCAGCAGCTTGGCCGAGCGCCGAGGGGGCGAGCAGTACTTC.

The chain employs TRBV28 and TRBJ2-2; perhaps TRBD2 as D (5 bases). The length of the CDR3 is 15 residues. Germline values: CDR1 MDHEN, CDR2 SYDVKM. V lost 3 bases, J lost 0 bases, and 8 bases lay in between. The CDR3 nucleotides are TGTGCCAGCAGTTTGGCCGGGGCGAACACCGGGGAGCTGTTTTTT. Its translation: CASSLAGANTGELFF. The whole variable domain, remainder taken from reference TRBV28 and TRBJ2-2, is DVKVTQSSRYLVKRTGEKVFLECVQDMDHENMFWYRQDPGLGLRLIYFSYDVKMKEKGDIPEGYSVSREKKERFSLILESASTNQTSMYLCASSLAGANTGELFFGEGSRLTVL.

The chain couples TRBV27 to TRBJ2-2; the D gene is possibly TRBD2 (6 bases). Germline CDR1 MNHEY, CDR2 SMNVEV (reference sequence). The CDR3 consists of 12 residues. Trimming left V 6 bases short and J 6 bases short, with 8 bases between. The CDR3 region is CASRGLPGELFF. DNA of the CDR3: TGTGCCAGCAGGGGACTCCCCGGGGAGCTGTTTTTT.

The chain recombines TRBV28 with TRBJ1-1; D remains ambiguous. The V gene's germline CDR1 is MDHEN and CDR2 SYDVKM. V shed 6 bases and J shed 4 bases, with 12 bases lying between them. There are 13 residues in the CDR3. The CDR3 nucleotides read TGTGCCAGCAGCCCCGATAGTGTCACTGAAGCTTTCTTT. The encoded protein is CASSPDSVTEAFF.

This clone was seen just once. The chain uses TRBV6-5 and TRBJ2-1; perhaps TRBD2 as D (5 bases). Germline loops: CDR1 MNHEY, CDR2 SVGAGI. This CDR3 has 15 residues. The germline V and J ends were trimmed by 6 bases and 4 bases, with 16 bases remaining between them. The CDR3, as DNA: TGTGCCAGCAGCCAAACTAGTTTCCGGTACAATGAGCAGTTCTTC. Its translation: CASSQTSFRYNEQFF.

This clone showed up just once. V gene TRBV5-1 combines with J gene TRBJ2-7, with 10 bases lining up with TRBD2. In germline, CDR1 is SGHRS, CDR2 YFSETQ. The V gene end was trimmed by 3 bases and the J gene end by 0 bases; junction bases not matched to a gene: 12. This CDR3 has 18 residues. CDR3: CASSYLLGASGSSYEQYF. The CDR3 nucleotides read TGCGCCAGCAGCTACCTGCTGGGGGCTAGCGGGAGCTCCTACGAGCAGTACTTC.

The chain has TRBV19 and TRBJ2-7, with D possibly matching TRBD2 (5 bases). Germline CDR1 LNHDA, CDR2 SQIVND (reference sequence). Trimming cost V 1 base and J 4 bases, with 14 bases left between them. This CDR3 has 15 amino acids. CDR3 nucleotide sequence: TGTGCCAGTAGTATAGCAACGGACTCGGGTTACGAGCAGTACTTC. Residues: CASSIATDSGYEQYF.

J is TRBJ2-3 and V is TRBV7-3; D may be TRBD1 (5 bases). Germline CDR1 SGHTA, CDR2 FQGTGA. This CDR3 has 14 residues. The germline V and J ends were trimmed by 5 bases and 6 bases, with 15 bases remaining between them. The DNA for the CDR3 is TGTGCCAGCAGCCAGGGATCCGTAAGGGATACGCAGTATTTT. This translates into CASSQGSVRDTQYF.

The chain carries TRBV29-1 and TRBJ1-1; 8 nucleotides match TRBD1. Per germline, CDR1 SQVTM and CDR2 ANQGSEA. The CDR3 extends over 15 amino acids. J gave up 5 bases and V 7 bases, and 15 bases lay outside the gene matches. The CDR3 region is CSAPYSTGGGTEAFF. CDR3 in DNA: TGCAGCGCCCCATACAGTACAGGGGGGGGGACTGAAGCTTTCTTT.